This T cell receptor beta chain was identified in a study of human T cells and chemical hapten exposure. Study observations and caveats: TCRs exceeding 1 in 1000 frequency stayed unchanged with DPC sensitization.

Trimming removed 0 bases from V and 5 bases from J, with 14 bases in between. Germline V gives CDR1 ENHRY, CDR2 SYGVKD. CDR3 size: 16 residues. Noted time point: patch test 1, 2 weeks after DPC sensitization. Sample treatment: therapeutic diphenylcyclopropenone sensitization with weekly scalp DPC. TCRdb used MiXCR to reprocess the RACE reads, holding one entry per CDR3 protein. The sample has 95,000 or so distinct CDR3 sequences, roughly a tenth seen once. This clonotype was observed a few times. Its target is not known. Sequencing was performed on whole blood, taken in connection with sensitization to the hapten diphenylcyclopropenone (DPC). The receptor was derived from a man in his forties with alopecia areata. Some clones in this sample may be carry-over from other donors' samples. V gene TRBV10-3 combines with J gene TRBJ2-1; either TRBD1 or TRBD2 may fit D (6 bases each). The CDR3 sequence is CAISESMAGQNNEQFF. The DNA for the CDR3 is TGTGCCATCAGTGAGTCGATGGCGGGACAAAACAATGAGCAGTTCTTC.